One T cell receptor (beta chain) is described in this entry. The antigen it recognizes is unknown. No quality values exist for individual bases; no much larger clone is one base distant. At one collaborating source in Seattle, patients were enrolled during active infection and were followed longitudinally through the course of disease. Collaborating institutions collected whole blood in K2EDTA tubes following their own protocols. For TCRbeta analysis, collaborator samples were shipped as frozen whole blood, as isolated PBMCs, or as DNA extracted from either sample type. The CDR3 numbers 13 residues from cysteine through phenylalanine. The CDR3 DNA has 39 bases and is translated from base 1. The trim is 2 bases for V and 7 bases for J, with a gap of 6 bases between the germline ends. Based on the germline V gene (reference sequence), the CDR1 and CDR2 sequences are SEHNR and FQNEAQ. This sample is drawn from a study of blood T cell repertoires in COVID-19 (dated by TCRdb to about 2020). With regard to the full study: Collaborator samples came from the United States, Italy and Spain and covered acute and convalescent phases of COVID-19. The prospective study material was composed of cDNA or gDNA derived from T cells, B-cell-depleted T cells, or PBMCs. Subjects who had been exposed to COVID-19, were actively infected with it, or had recovered from it provided the deeply sampled blood TCRbeta repertoires that made up the dataset. The repertoires were released in a freely available public database meant as a resource for research on the immune response to SARS-CoV-2. Samples were obtained from the ongoing ImmuneRACE study (first 160 participants) and from 1,000 to 1,500 subjects provided by 6 global collaborators. Sample metadata almost always included a de-identified subject ID, COVID-19 status, age in years and sex. Where HLA class I and class II types were available, the types were taken from metadata supplied by the sample provider, not from assay-based typing.

The full study reports these points: The quantity of clinical and demographic metadata differed by source and by participant and was supplied without curation.

TCRbeta CDR3 regions were amplified from genomic DNA by means of the immunoSEQ Assay, a bias-controlled multiplex PCR. The authors processed their data as follows. The number of nucleated cells in each sample was estimated from the amplification of reference gene primers within the assay. Sequence reads were collapsed and filtered to measure the absolute abundance of every unique TCRbeta CDR3 rearrangement. For each sample, productive Simpson clonality was calculated as the square root of Simpson's diversity index over productive rearrangements. The table comes from immuneACCESS by way of TCRdb, which keeps in-frame sequences with V and J called. Part of the clones is missing from these tables; in studies checked, under half for an unresolved V gene and the rest for unknown reasons. That table furnishes V, J and clone size, whereas the DNA furnished D and trimming. Recorded for this sample are around 68,000 clones; approximately 84% of them occurred a single time. Clones ranked in the top ten supply about 15% of the sample.

The sequenced material came from peripheral blood. The chain links TRBV7-9 with TRBJ1-6; a tentative D match to TRBD1 spans 5 bases. This sequence was found in a man aged 40-49 years with COVID-19, enrolled during active disease. CDR3 loop: CASSLQGNSPLHF. The nucleotides are TGTGCCAGCAGCTTACAGGGAAATTCACCCCTCCACTTT.